Following are 14 T cell receptor beta chains from one sample sequenced in a study of glioma-infiltrating T cells after dendritic cell vaccination. The table came from immunoSEQ multiplex PCR; TCRdb's copy has only in-frame clones and leaves some out. The data contain about 36,000 clones, 82% of them singletons. The material sequenced was blood, taken before dendritic cell vaccination. Every receptor here comes from a human donor with glioblastoma.

J is TRBJ2-3 and V is TRBV27; TRBD2 matches at 7 bases. Germline V CDR1 and CDR2: MNHEY, SMNVEV (reference sequence). The CDR3 contains 15 residues. V gave up 3 bases and J gave up 3 bases; unmatched junction bases: 6. The CDR3, as DNA: TGTGCCAGCAGTTTCGGGGGGACGGGTACAGATACGCAGTATTTT. Encoded protein: CASSFGGTGTDTQYF.

The chain's CDR3 is CAIRDSGYDYGYTF. For the CDR3, the DNA is TGTGCCATCAGGGATTCGGGGTACGACTATGGCTACACCTTC. The V gene is TRBV10-3, the J gene TRBJ1-2; the D is unclear. Germline values: CDR1 ENHRY, CDR2 SYGVKD. The CDR3 consists of 14 residues. V was trimmed by 6 bases and J by 3 bases, leaving 14 bases between them.

The chain is built from TRBV14 and TRBJ1-2, with D tentatively TRBD1 (5 bases). With 2 bases removed from V and 5 bases from J, the gap between germline ends came to 12 bases. CDR1 is SGHDN, CDR2 FVKESK, per germline. The CDR3 runs 14 residues. In nucleotides, the CDR3 is TGTGCCAGCAGCCAACAGGGTGAGGCATATGGCTACACCTTC. It encodes CASSQQGEAYGYTF.

J is TRBJ2-5 and V is TRBV19; 8 positions match TRBD1. The J call may be mistaken, given a closer DNA end match to TRBJ2-7. Germline V gene sequence: CDR1 LNHDA, CDR2 SQIVND (reference sequence). This CDR3 contains 15 residues. The CDR3 nucleotides read TGTGCCAGTAGGTCCGGGACAGGTTCTTCAGGCGAGCAGTACTTC. Its translation is CASRSGTGSSGEQYF.

The chain carries TRBV15 and TRBJ1-4; 7 positions match TRBD1. The CDR3 is made up of 16 amino acids. The J segment lost 7 bases and the V segment lost 0 bases, leaving 8 bases of the junction unmatched. Per the germline V gene, CDR1 is LNHNV and CDR2 is YYDKDF (reference sequence). The CDR3 DNA sequence: TGTGCCACCAGCAGAGAGCTCGGCAGGGGGAGTGAAAAACTGTTTTTT. Translated, it gives CATSRELGRGSEKLFF.

V usage is TRBV16 and J usage is TRBJ1-2; D unclear. Germline V gene lookup returns CDR1 KGHSY and CDR2 FQNENV. With 0 bases removed from V and 4 bases from J, the gap between germline ends came to 9 bases. This CDR3 comprises 14 residues. As DNA, the CDR3 is TGTGCCAGCAGCCAATCGATGAGCGGCTATGGCTACACCTTC. This encodes CASSQSMSGYGYTF. Variable domain in full (rest from reference TRBV16 and TRBJ1-2): GEEVAQTPKHLVRGEGQKAKLYCAPIKGHSYVFWYQQVLKNEFKFLISFQNENVFDETGMPKERFSAKCLPNSPCSLEIQATKLEDSAVYFCASSQSMSGYGYTFGSGTRLTVV.

The chain employs TRBV5-4 and TRBJ2-5; D unresolved. This CDR3 has 12 amino acids. V shed 4 bases and J shed 9 bases, with 13 bases lying between them. The germline CDR1 and CDR2 sequences are SGHNT and YYREEE (reference sequence). The CDR3 region is CASSDMGTAQYF. For the CDR3, the DNA is TGTGCCAGCAGCGACATGGGTACGGCCCAGTACTTC.

V and J are TRBV7-2 and TRBJ2-7, with a possible D match to TRBD2 (6 bases). Trimming took 3 bases from V and 4 from J, leaving 10 bases between them. The CDR3 is made up of 13 amino acids. CDR1 and CDR2 (germline): SGHTA, FQGNSA. CDR3 coding DNA: TGTGCCAGCAGCTTGGGACTCTCTTACGAGCAGTACTTC. It translates to CASSLGLSYEQYF.

The rearrangement uses TRBV29-1 and TRBJ1-5; D is possibly TRBD1 (6 bases). Trimming shortened V by 1 base and J by 6 bases, and 16 bases separated the two germline ends. The V gene's germline CDR1 is SQVTM and CDR2 ANQGSEA. The CDR3 has 15 residues. CDR3 amino acids: CSVEVSGARGQPQHF. CDR3 nucleotides: TGCAGCGTTGAAGTCTCAGGGGCTCGGGGTCAGCCCCAGCATTTT.

This chain links TRBV5-1 with TRBJ2-2; 9 positions agree with TRBD1. Germline-derived CDR1 and CDR2 are SGHRS and YFSETQ. The CDR3 sequence is 16 residues long. The junction had 5 bases not matched to a gene; V was cut back by 1 base and J by 4 bases. CDR3 in amino acids: CASSLNADRGTGELFF. CDR3 nucleotide sequence: TGCGCCAGCAGCTTGAATGCGGACAGGGGCACCGGGGAGCTGTTTTTT.

The chain recombines TRBV2 with TRBJ2-1; 8 positions agree with TRBD1. V shed 2 bases, J shed 9 bases, and the junction held 3 bases outside the gene matches. CDR3 length: 13 residues. From germline, CDR1 is SNHLY and CDR2 FYNNEI. CDR3 coding DNA: TGTGCCAGCAGTGAAAGACAGGGGAGTGAGCAGTTCTTC. It specifies CASSERQGSEQFF.

The V and J genes are TRBV7-9 and TRBJ2-1, with 13 bases matching TRBD2. The CDR3 runs 15 residues. The junction had 3 bases not matched to a gene; V was cut back by 5 bases and J by 5 bases. Germline V gene lookup returns CDR1 SEHNR and CDR2 FQNEAQ (reference sequence). This CDR3 reads CASSTSGGVHNEQFF. Written as DNA, the CDR3 is TGTGCCAGCAGCACTAGCGGGGGGGTCCACAATGAGCAGTTCTTC.

As for this clone: The sample contains more than one DNA sequence encoding this CDR3. The chain couples TRBV11-3 to TRBJ2-5; 9 nucleotides align to TRBD1. The CDR3 runs to 15 residues. CDR1 is SGHNT, CDR2 YENEEA, per germline. V shed 1 base, J shed 5 bases, and the junction held 5 bases outside the gene matches. CDR3 nucleotide sequence: TGTGCCAGCAGCTTAGGGGACAGGGCCCGGGAGACCCAGTACTTC. Its translation: CASSLGDRARETQYF.

This rearrangement joins TRBV4-3 to TRBJ1-1, with D hard to call. V lost 4 bases and J 1 base, leaving 13 bases between the germline ends. This CDR3 has 15 amino acids. The germline gives CDR1 LGHNA, CDR2 YSLEER. The CDR3 bases are TGCGCCAGCAGCCCACCCGGGGTGGGGAACACTGAAGCTTTCTTT. Residues: CASSPPGVGNTEAFF.